The 8 T cell receptor beta chains below were found in one sample sequenced in a study of beta chain features in type 1 diabetes. Sequenced material consisted of expressed TCRB transcripts (all of the isolated RNA was reverse transcribed). This table comes from immunoSEQ multiplex PCR, and its TCRdb copy is limited to in-frame clones, with some not included. This sample yields about 320,000 clones, of which 14% are seen a single time; 6.7% belongs to the top ten. The specimen was central memory CD4+ T cells from blood. These receptors were taken from a man aged 25 to 40 in good health.

The chain employs TRBV6-6 and TRBJ2-2, with D unclear. The germline V gene encodes CDR1 MNHNY and CDR2 SVGAGI (reference sequence). V was trimmed by 5 bases and J by 6 bases, leaving 10 bases between them. The CDR3 has 13 amino acids. The CDR3 DNA reads as TGTGCCAGCAGTAAAGGGATACCCGGGGAGCTGTTTTTT. Translation gives CASSKGIPGELFF.

This clone was counted a few times. The rearrangement joins TRBV7-2 to TRBJ1-2; no clear D gene. The CDR3 covers 14 residues. V lost 3 bases and J lost 2, with 10 bases in between. Germline assignment: CDR1 SGHTA and CDR2 FQGNSA. CDR3 DNA sequence: TGTGCCAGCAGCTTCGCGACCGAAAACTATGGCTACACCTTC. This encodes CASSFATENYGYTF.

V gene TRBV29-1 combines with J gene TRBJ1-2; D is undetermined. CDR1 is SQVTM, CDR2 ANQGSEA, per germline. The V gene lost 4 bases and the J gene lost 8 bases, with 11 bases spanning the gap. CDR3 length: 11 residues. CDR3 residues: CSVVGFWGYTF. CDR3 DNA: TGCAGCGTTGTTGGTTTTTGGGGCTACACCTTC. The full variable domain, with the rest looked up from reference TRBV29-1 and TRBJ1-2, is SAVISQKPSRDICQRGTSLTIQCQVDSQVTMMFWYRQQPGQSLTLIATANQGSEATYESGFVIDKFPISRPNLTFSTLTVSNMSPEDSSIYLCSVVGFWGYTFGSGTRLTVV.

The sample holds a few counts of this clone. The chain has TRBV6-5 and TRBJ1-1; unclear D gene. The CDR3 runs to 14 residues. The V end lost 0 bases, the J end lost 0 bases, and 5 bases lay between the germline ends. Germline V gene sequence: CDR1 MNHEY, CDR2 SVGAGI. The CDR3 nucleotides are TGTGCCAGCAGTTACTCGACGGTGAACACTGAAGCTTTCTTT. Translation gives CASSYSTVNTEAFF.

Written as DNA, the CDR3 is TGTGCCAGCAGCAGGACTATTAACCAGCCCCAGCATTTT. Amino acids: CASSRTINQPQHF. The chain recombines TRBV7-2 with TRBJ1-5; D is unclear. The CDR3 consists of 13 residues. Trimming pared 5 bases from V and 7 bases from J, leaving 12 bases between. The germline V gene encodes CDR1 SGHTA and CDR2 FQGNSA.

This clone occurred many times. The V gene is TRBV7-9, the J gene TRBJ1-2, with TRBD1 matching 7 bases. V lost 3 bases, J lost 6 bases, and 19 bases stayed unmatched. Germline V gene sequence: CDR1 SEHNR, CDR2 FQNEAQ (reference sequence). This CDR3 region has 18 residues. Here the CDR3 DNA reads TGTGCCAGCAGCTTTATGACCCACCCCGGACAGGAGAACGATGGCTACACCTTC. Translation: CASSFMTHPGQENDGYTF.

As to this clone: This CDR3 is also generated by other DNA sequences in the sample. The gene calls are TRBV6-6 and TRBJ1-5; D ambiguous. The ends were cut back, 2 bases at V and 4 bases at J, with 6 bases in the middle. CDR3 length equals 13 residues. Germline V gene data show CDR1 as MNHNY and CDR2 as SVGAGI (reference sequence). The DNA for the CDR3 is TGTGCCAGCAGTTACGAGGTGAATCAGCCCCAGCATTTT. Amino acids: CASSYEVNQPQHF.

In its sample, this clone was seen a few times. This chain connects TRBV7-2 to TRBJ1-5; unclear D gene. The V gene lost 4 bases and the J gene lost 7 bases, with 8 bases spanning the gap. The CDR3 length is 12 residues. Germline loops: CDR1 SGHTA, CDR2 FQGNSA. In DNA form, the CDR3 reads TGTGCCAGCAGCTCGCCGGGGCAGCCCCAGCATTTT. Translating it yields CASSSPGQPQHF. The whole variable domain, filled in from reference TRBV7-2 and TRBJ1-5, reads GAGVSQSPSNKVTEKGKDVELRCDPISGHTALYWYRQSLGQGLEFLIYFQGNSAPDKSGLPSDRFSAERTGGSVSTLTIQRTQQEDSAVYLCASSSPGQPQHFGDGTRLSIL.